Presented here are 16 T cell receptor beta chains from one specimen sequenced in a study of T-cell reconstitution after alpha-beta-depleted transplantation in children. Unique molecular identifiers were incorporated into the prepared TCRbeta library. Each CDR3 protein is one row after TCRdb ran MiXCR on the PCR reads. The table includes hundreds of thousands of distinct CDR3 sequences, 13% detected once. Material: PBMCs, mostly from graft donor cells, obtained 360 days after TCRalphabeta/CD19-depleted stem cell transplant. The receptor set was obtained from a male patient aged 5 to 17 who had a stem cell transplant for acute myeloid leukemia, so the T cells may come from the graft donor.

This clonotype has a handful of counts. This chain connects TRBV11-2 to TRBJ2-3; the match to TRBD2 covers 8 bases. V lost 5 bases and J lost 0; bases outside the gene matches: 10. Germline CDR1 is SGHAT and CDR2 is FQNNGV. The CDR3 has 17 residues. In DNA form, the CDR3 reads TGTGCCAGCAGCCCCCTTCGACTAGCGTCTAGCACAGATACGCAGTATTTT. It yields the protein CASSPLRLASSTDTQYF.

This clonotype was observed many times. The chain uses TRBV20-1 and TRBJ2-7; 9 bases fit TRBD1. This CDR3 is 13 amino acids long. CDR1 DFQATT and CDR2 SNEGSKA come from the germline V gene (reference sequence). Trimming at V came to 5 bases and at J to 5 bases, leaving 7 bases not matched to a gene. For the CDR3, the DNA is TGCAGTGCTGCCGGGACAGGGCCCCACGAGCAGTACTTC. It codes for CSAAGTGPHEQYF.

This clonotype occurred a few times. CDR3 coding DNA: TGTGCCTGGAGTGAGGGACAGGTCACGTACAATGAGCAGTTCTTC. As protein: CAWSEGQVTYNEQFF. This rearrangement joins TRBV30 to TRBJ2-1; 8 nucleotides agree with TRBD1. With V trimmed by 1 base and J by 4 bases, 6 bases remained unmatched. This CDR3 has 15 amino acids. Germline loops: CDR1 GTSNPN, CDR2 SVGIG (reference sequence).

The chain is built from TRBV7-8 and TRBJ2-1; possible D gene TRBD1, 6 bases. Germline-derived CDR1 and CDR2 are SGHVS and FQNEAQ. Trimming pared 1 base from V and 0 bases from J, leaving 10 bases between. This CDR3 region has 16 residues. The CDR3 nucleotides are TGTGCCAGCAGCTTAGTGGGGGCGGGCTCCTACAATGAGCAGTTCTTC. Translation: CASSLVGAGSYNEQFF.

This clonotype was counted a few times. V and J are TRBV29-1 and TRBJ2-1, with a weak D call TRBD2 (6 bases). Looked up from germline, CDR1 is SQVTM and CDR2 is ANQGSEA. The CDR3 length is 13 residues. Trimming shortened V by 4 bases and J by 14 bases, and 21 bases separated the two germline ends. CDR3 coding DNA: TGCAGCGTTGGAGATAGGGCGGGGAGCCCCGAGTTCTTC. This encodes CSVGDRAGSPEFF.

The chain has TRBV4-3 and TRBJ2-7; 12 bases agree with TRBD2. This CDR3 has 14 residues. Germline V CDR1 and CDR2: LGHNA, YSLEER. The V segment lost 4 bases and the J segment 3 bases; nucleotides outside the gene matches: 1. The CDR3 here is CASSPSGGGYEQYF. The CDR3, as DNA: TGCGCCAGCAGCCCTAGCGGGGGGGGCTACGAGCAGTACTTC.

This sequence joins TRBV7-6 and TRBJ2-3; 8 nucleotides line up with TRBD1. With V trimmed by 1 base and J by 4 bases, 19 bases remained unmatched. This CDR3 has 20 amino acids. Germline V gene sequence: CDR1 SGHVS, CDR2 FNYEAQ. In DNA form, the CDR3 reads TGTGCCAGCAGCTTAGTCCCCAGGGGGCGACAAGCCTCCGCACCAGATACGCAGTATTTT. This translates into CASSLVPRGRQASAPDTQYF.

This clonotype was detected a few times. The CDR3 here is CASSPFGGLNTGELFF. In nucleotides, the CDR3 is TGTGCCAGCAGTCCTTTTGGCGGGTTGAACACCGGGGAGCTGTTTTTT. The chain employs TRBV28 and TRBJ2-2, with a weak D call TRBD2 (5 bases). CDR1 is MDHEN, CDR2 SYDVKM, per germline. The CDR3 runs to 16 residues. V gave up 5 bases and J gave up 1 base, with 14 bases separating them.

The chain is built from TRBV18 and TRBJ2-3; TRBD1 aligns across 9 bases. V lost 1 base, J lost 1 base, and 3 bases stayed unmatched. The CDR3 runs 16 residues. Germline CDR1 is KGHSH and CDR2 is LQKENI. CDR3 region: CASSPLTGGRTDTQYF. DNA of the CDR3: TGTGCCAGCTCACCACTAACAGGGGGCCGCACAGATACGCAGTATTTT.

This clonotype has just a few counts. This rearrangement joins TRBV28 to TRBJ1-5; D perhaps matches TRBD1 (6 bases). Germline V gene sequence: CDR1 MDHEN, CDR2 SYDVKM. V was trimmed by 6 bases and J by 2 bases, leaving 17 bases between them. This CDR3 is 16 amino acids long. The CDR3 region has the DNA TGTGCCAGCAGCCGGCTGGGGGCAGGGGGCAATCAGCCCCAGCATTTT. Translated: CASSRLGAGGNQPQHF.

In this sample, this clonotype turned up many times. The J gene is TRBJ1-1, the V gene TRBV6-5, with D tentatively TRBD1 (5 bases). Germline values: CDR1 MNHEY, CDR2 SVGAGI. V was shortened by 7 bases and J by 1 base, with 10 bases between the two germline ends. The CDR3 runs 13 residues. This chain's CDR3 is CASNPGGNTEAFF. CDR3 coding DNA: TGTGCCAGCAACCCGGGGGGGAACACTGAAGCTTTCTTT.

This clonotype appeared a few times. This rearrangement joins TRBV11-2 to TRBJ2-7; 8 bases agree with TRBD2. This CDR3 has 14 amino acids. Germline V gene sequence: CDR1 SGHAT, CDR2 FQNNGV. The junction had 8 bases not matched to a gene; V was cut back by 3 bases and J by 7 bases. The CDR3 loop is CASSFKREGREQYF. In DNA, the CDR3 is TGTGCCAGCAGCTTTAAACGGGAGGGAAGGGAGCAGTACTTC.

This chain connects TRBV15 to TRBJ1-1; the D is unclear. This CDR3 has 15 residues. Trimming removed 0 bases from V and 1 base from J, with 9 bases in between. Germline CDR1 and CDR2: LNHNV and YYDKDF (reference sequence). The CDR3, as DNA: TGTGCCACCAGCAGAGATCCAGCCAGGAACACTGAAGCTTTCTTT. Its protein product is CATSRDPARNTEAFF.

The gene calls are TRBV11-1 and TRBJ2-1, with TRBD2 matching over 14 bases. The V and J ends lost 5 bases and 10 bases, in that order; junction bases with no gene match: 16. The CDR3 consists of 18 residues. From germline, CDR1 is SGHAT and CDR2 FQDESV (reference sequence). CDR3 amino acids: CASSDSGLAGGPSLEQFF. As DNA, the CDR3 is TGTGCCAGCAGCGATTCAGGACTAGCGGGAGGACCGTCTCTGGAGCAGTTCTTC.

This clonotype was recorded at least ten times. The rearrangement uses TRBV5-1 and TRBJ2-2; TRBD2 aligns across 7 bases. Germline lookup yields CDR1 SGHRS and CDR2 YFSETQ. Germline trimming cut 0 bases from V and 4 bases from J; bases unmatched to any gene: 9. The CDR3 loop spans 17 amino acids. The CDR3 DNA reads TGCGCCAGCAGCTTGGGAATTCTTACTAGCGCCACCGGGGAGCTGTTTTTT. Its protein is CASSLGILTSATGELFF.

The genes are TRBV20-1 and TRBJ2-2; 9 positions agree with TRBD2. The germline V gene encodes CDR1 DFQATT and CDR2 SNEGSKA (reference sequence). CDR3 length: 17 amino acids. J lost 1 base, V lost 3 bases, and 9 bases had no gene match. CDR3 region: CSARRLAGQLNTGELFF. CDR3 bases: TGCAGTGCTAGGCGGCTAGCGGGACAATTGAACACCGGGGAGCTGTTTTTT.